A single sample gave rise to the 31 T cell receptor beta chains below, sequenced in a study of CD8+ T cells in alopecia areata. Regarding treatment: oral pan-JAK inhibitor, 5-10 mg twice daily. cDNA serving as the sequencing template came from extracted, reverse transcribed RNA. Sequencing used immunoSEQ multiplex PCR; TCRdb keeps in-frame clones, though not all of them. This table has about 110,000 clones, around three fifths appearing once. The sequences come from CD8+ T cells sorted from blood, collected at week 24, from a patient treated with tofacitinib. The receptor set was obtained from a human donor with alopecia areata.

This clone showed up just once. The chain has TRBV7-9 and TRBJ1-4, with D possibly matching TRBD1 (5 bases). Trimming took 3 bases from V and 4 from J, leaving 18 bases between them. The CDR3 is 17 amino acids. The germline V gene has CDR1 SEHNR and CDR2 FQNEAQ (reference sequence). The CDR3 nucleotides are TGTGCCAGCAGCTTTTTCCCCGCCGGGACCCTTAATGAAAAACTGTTTTTT. The encoded protein is CASSFFPAGTLNEKLFF.

J is TRBJ2-5 and V is TRBV4-1; the D gene is possibly TRBD1 (5 bases). V gave up 3 bases and J gave up 5 bases, with 7 bases separating them. Germline V gives CDR1 MGHRA, CDR2 YSYEKL. This CDR3 is built from 12 residues. The CDR3 DNA reads TGCGCCAGCAGCCACCCAGGGGAGACCCAGTACTTC. Amino acid sequence: CASSHPGETQYF.

The gene calls are TRBV7-8 and TRBJ1-5; 11 nucleotides line up with TRBD1. Trimming at V came to 3 bases and at J to 9 bases, leaving 7 bases not matched to a gene. The CDR3 is 15 amino acids. CDR1 SGHVS and CDR2 FQNEAQ come from the germline V gene. CDR3: CASSFGQGATGPQHF. The CDR3, as DNA: TGTGCCAGCAGCTTCGGACAGGGGGCAACCGGGCCCCAGCATTTT.

Of note for this clone: Other DNA sequences in this specimen translate into the identical CDR3. In DNA form, the CDR3 reads TGTGCCAGCAGCTCGCCGGGACAGGGTACCTACGAGCAGTACTTC. Protein: CASSSPGQGTYEQYF. The J gene is TRBJ2-7, the V gene TRBV13, with TRBD1 matching over 9 bases. The CDR3 covers 15 residues. After removal of 4 bases from V and 2 bases from J, the junction contained 6 bases not matched to a gene. CDR1 is PRHDT, CDR2 FYEKMQ, per germline (reference sequence).

This rearrangement joins TRBV4-3 to TRBJ1-2; weak D call: TRBD1 (5 bases). Trimming took off 1 base at V and 8 bases at J, with 17 bases between the two ends. Looked up from germline, CDR1 is LGHNA and CDR2 is YSLEER. The CDR3 contains 15 residues. The CDR3 is CASSQVLGRRDGYTF. CDR3 coding DNA: TGCGCCAGCAGCCAAGTTTTAGGCCGCAGGGACGGCTACACCTTC.

This clone was recorded a few times. The rearrangement links TRBV6-5 to TRBJ1-6, with D uncertain. V lost 0 bases and J 8 bases, leaving 5 bases between the germline ends. The CDR3 length is 13 residues. Germline V gene sequence: CDR1 MNHEY, CDR2 SVGAGI. CDR3: CASSYSRDSPLHF. CDR3 DNA sequence: TGTGCCAGCAGTTACTCGCGGGATTCACCCCTCCACTTT.

This clone occurred a few times. V is TRBV5-1 and J is TRBJ2-2; no reliable D call. V dropped 2 bases and J dropped 1 base, with 6 bases sitting between them. Germline CDR1 and CDR2: SGHRS and YFSETQ. This CDR3 is 14 amino acids long. CDR3 nucleotides: TGCGCCAGCAGCTTTGGGCGGAACACCGGGGAGCTGTTTTTT. Protein: CASSFGRNTGELFF.

The chain recombines TRBV7-9 with TRBJ1-2; the D gene is possibly TRBD1 (6 bases). This CDR3 has 17 amino acids. The germline V gene encodes CDR1 SEHNR and CDR2 FQNEAQ (reference sequence). Trimming cost V 7 bases and J 0 bases, with 21 bases left between them. The CDR3 region has the DNA TGTGCCAGCACCGATCGATCCGGGGGCCCTCCTAACTATGGCTACACCTTC. Its protein product is CASTDRSGGPPNYGYTF.

This sequence joins TRBV6-5 and TRBJ2-1; the match to TRBD2 covers 7 bases. This CDR3 has 13 residues. The J segment lost 3 bases and the V segment lost 8 bases, leaving 4 bases of the junction unmatched. Germline CDR1 MNHEY, CDR2 SVGAGI. CDR3 in DNA: TGTGCCAGCTGGGGGGGAGACTACAATGAGCAGTTCTTC. Amino acids: CASWGGDYNEQFF.

The chain recombines TRBV4-2 with TRBJ2-1; 8 bases agree with TRBD1. With 4 bases clipped from V and 8 bases from J, the junction kept 7 bases outside the gene matches. Germline V gene sequence: CDR1 LGHNA, CDR2 YNFKEQ. CDR3 length: 14 residues. This CDR3 reads CASSPRGQGYEQFF. The CDR3 DNA follows: TGTGCCAGCAGCCCCAGAGGACAGGGCTATGAGCAGTTCTTC.

This clone was seen more than once but under ten times. The chain carries TRBV7-9 and TRBJ1-1; D remains unclear. CDR1 is SEHNR and CDR2 is FQNEAQ in the germline V gene (reference sequence). The CDR3 loop spans 16 amino acids. Deletions cut 5 bases from V and 6 bases from J, with 22 bases between. The chain's CDR3 is CASSQPPTPSGAEAFF. DNA of the CDR3: TGTGCCAGCAGCCAGCCCCCCACCCCGTCGGGCGCTGAAGCTTTCTTT. Using reference TRBV7-9 and TRBJ1-1 for the parts outside the CDR3, the full variable domain is DTGVSQNPRHKITKRGQNVTFRCDPISEHNRLYWYRQTLGQGPEFLTYFQNEAQLEKSRLLSDRFSAERPKGSFSTLEIQRTEQGDSAMYLCASSQPPTPSGAEAFFGQGTRLTVV.

The chain carries TRBV14 and TRBJ2-5; a possible D gene is TRBD2 (6 bases). V gave up 11 bases and J gave up 0 bases, with 10 bases separating them. The germline gives CDR1 SGHDN, CDR2 FVKESK. CDR3 length: 12 amino acids. CDR3 sequence reads: CASGVYQETQYF. The CDR3 DNA sequence: TGTGCCTCGGGGGTGTACCAAGAGACCCAGTACTTC.

The J gene is TRBJ1-2, the V gene TRBV7-9, with 8 nucleotides matching TRBD1. Germline trimming cut 6 bases from V and 2 bases from J; bases unmatched to any gene: 11. CDR3 length: 16 residues. Germline V lookup: CDR1 SEHNR, CDR2 FQNEAQ (reference sequence). The CDR3 coding sequence is TGTGCCAGCAGGGACCCTCGGACAGGGTGGAACTATGGCTACACCTTC. Amino acids: CASRDPRTGWNYGYTF.

The chain combines TRBV10-1 with TRBJ2-7; D is undetermined. The germline V gene has CDR1 WNHNN and CDR2 SYGVQD (reference sequence). The CDR3 is 14 residues long. V lost 3 bases and J 6 bases, leaving 15 bases between the germline ends. The CDR3 coding sequence is TGCGCCAGCAGTGACTATTTTCCTACCGGCGAGCAGTACTTC. Protein sequence: CASSDYFPTGEQYF.

A few counts support this clone. The V call is TRBV27, the J call TRBJ2-7; 10 nucleotides agree with TRBD1. CDR1 and CDR2 from the germline V gene are MNHEY and SMNVEV (reference sequence). After removal of 7 bases from V and 3 bases from J, the junction contained 6 bases not matched to a gene. This CDR3 spans 14 amino acids. The CDR3, as DNA: TGTGCCAGCACCTTGACAGGGGGCGGCTACGAGCAGTACTTC. Residues: CASTLTGGGYEQYF.

This clone was counted between two and nine times. This chain connects TRBV5-1 to TRBJ2-3; unclear D gene. With 6 bases removed from V and 4 bases from J, the gap between germline ends came to 12 bases. The germline gives CDR1 SGHRS, CDR2 YFSETQ. There are 13 residues in the CDR3. The CDR3 spells CASTDSKPDTQYF. CDR3 coding DNA: TGCGCCAGCACCGATAGCAAGCCAGATACGCAGTATTTT.

The V gene is TRBV2, the J gene TRBJ2-1; 9 nucleotides match TRBD2. CDR1 is SNHLY, CDR2 FYNNEI, per germline. The V gene end was trimmed by 4 bases and the J gene end by 2 bases; junction bases not matched to a gene: 15. The CDR3 consists of 19 residues. CDR3 sequence: CASSVVLAGRQPPYNEQFF. Here the CDR3 DNA reads TGTGCCAGCAGTGTGGTTCTAGCGGGGCGCCAACCACCCTACAATGAGCAGTTCTTC.

V is TRBV2 and J is TRBJ2-3; 7 bases are shared with TRBD1. Trimming at V came to 1 base and at J to 1 base, leaving 2 bases not matched to a gene. The CDR3 runs 15 residues. CDR1 and CDR2 (germline): SNHLY, FYNNEI. The CDR3 is CASSEEGQGTDTQYF. CDR3 sequence (DNA): TGTGCCAGCAGTGAAGAAGGACAGGGCACAGATACGCAGTATTTT.

J is TRBJ2-7 and V is TRBV5-6, with unresolved D. CDR3 length equals 11 residues. The germline V gene has CDR1 SGHDT and CDR2 YYEEEE. V lost 3 bases and J 6 bases, leaving 7 bases between the germline ends. The CDR3 loop reads CASSSTGEQYF. The CDR3 DNA reads as TGTGCCAGCAGCTCCACGGGCGAGCAGTACTTC.

The chain carries TRBV6-6 and TRBJ2-4, with TRBD1 as a possible D gene (6 bases). V was trimmed by 5 bases and J by 3 bases, leaving 14 bases between them. The V gene's germline CDR1 is MNHNY and CDR2 SVGAGI (reference sequence). This CDR3 has 15 residues. The CDR3 is CASSVTGKGKNIQYF. CDR3 bases: TGTGCCAGCAGTGTAACAGGGAAGGGCAAAAACATTCAGTACTTC.

The rearrangement uses TRBV13 and TRBJ2-5; 8 bases align to TRBD2. This CDR3 is built from 13 residues. The germline gives CDR1 PRHDT, CDR2 FYEKMQ (reference sequence). The V gene end was trimmed by 5 bases and the J gene end by 3 bases; junction bases not matched to a gene: 2. The CDR3 DNA reads TGTGCCAGCAGCCCGGGACTAGAAGAGACCCAGTACTTC. It translates to CASSPGLEETQYF.

This clone came up once. V gene TRBV6-5 combines with J gene TRBJ2-5; D is possibly TRBD2 (5 bases). The germline gives CDR1 MNHEY, CDR2 SVGAGI. The V end lost 4 bases, the J end lost 2 bases, and 11 bases lay between the germline ends. The CDR3 sequence is 14 residues long. The DNA of the CDR3 is TGTGCCAGCAGTTCGGTGGGAGTTCAAGAGACCCAGTACTTC. Amino acid sequence: CASSSVGVQETQYF.

The rearrangement links TRBV29-1 to TRBJ1-4; D is perhaps TRBD1 (6 bases). This CDR3 is 10 amino acids long. V lost 2 bases and J 17 bases, leaving 12 bases between the germline ends. Germline CDR1 is SQVTM and CDR2 is ANQGSEA. Here the CDR3 reads CSVELQGIFF. CDR3 DNA sequence: TGCAGCGTTGAACTTCAGGGGATATTTTTT.

The CDR3 protein is CAISEGSQNIQYF. The CDR3 DNA reads as TGTGCCATCAGTGAAGGCAGCCAAAACATTCAGTACTTC. The chain carries TRBV10-3 and TRBJ2-4; D unclear. The CDR3 extends over 13 amino acids. Per germline, CDR1 ENHRY and CDR2 SYGVKD. The V gene lost 3 bases and the J gene lost 5 bases, with 8 bases spanning the gap.

This clone was counted only a few times. V gene TRBV4-3 combines with J gene TRBJ2-1; 8 bases are shared with TRBD1. Germline V lookup: CDR1 LGHNA, CDR2 YSLEER. V was clipped by 2 bases and J by 5 bases; unmatched bases: 11. CDR3 length: 17 amino acids. The CDR3 protein is CASSQYPGTGLHNEQFF. The CDR3 nucleotides are TGCGCCAGCAGCCAATACCCCGGGACAGGTTTGCACAATGAGCAGTTCTTC.

This clone has just a few counts. V gene TRBV9 combines with J gene TRBJ1-2; D gene uncertain. Germline V gene data show CDR1 as SGDLS and CDR2 as YYNGEE. Trimming removed 0 bases at V and 7 bases at J, with 7 bases between. CDR3 length equals 12 residues. The CDR3 spells CASSVEWGGYTF. CDR3 coding DNA: TGTGCCAGCAGCGTAGAATGGGGTGGCTACACCTTC.

V and J are TRBV29-1 and TRBJ1-2; 8 positions agree with TRBD1. The CDR3 is 16 amino acids. CDR1 is SQVTM, CDR2 ANQGSEA, per germline. V lost 0 bases to trimming and J lost 3 bases; unmatched junction nucleotides: 9. The CDR3 loop reads CSVEDLAGGVDYGYTF. DNA for the CDR3: TGCAGCGTTGAAGATCTGGCAGGGGGCGTCGACTATGGCTACACCTTC.

The J gene is TRBJ1-5, the V gene TRBV2; D is possibly TRBD1 (6 bases). Germline lookup yields CDR1 SNHLY and CDR2 FYNNEI. V shed 7 bases and J shed 7 bases, with 11 bases lying between them. CDR3 length: 12 amino acids. CDR3 nucleotides: TGTGCCAGCAACGGGGGCGGGCAGCCCCAGCATTTT. The encoded protein is CASNGGGQPQHF.

The V gene is TRBV7-6, the J gene TRBJ1-2; D may be TRBD1 (5 bases). The V end lost 7 bases, the J end lost 7 bases, and 25 bases lay between the germline ends. The CDR3 has 16 amino acids. Germline assignment: CDR1 SGHVS and CDR2 FNYEAQ. CDR3 in DNA: TGTGCCAGCACCCCGCTCTCAAGGGGTTCCGATGGTGGCTACACCTTC. Translating it yields CASTPLSRGSDGGYTF. Together with reference TRBV7-6 and TRBJ1-2, the CDR3 gives the full variable domain: GAGVSQSPRYKVTKRGQDVALRCDPISGHVSLYWYRQALGQGPEFLTYFNYEAQQDKSGLPNDRFSAERPEGSISTLTIQRTEQRDSAMYRCASTPLSRGSDGGYTFGSGTRLTVV.

The chain couples TRBV10-3 to TRBJ1-5; tentatively, D is TRBD1 (5 bases). Germline assignment: CDR1 ENHRY and CDR2 SYGVKD. The CDR3 length is 14 residues. V gave up 2 bases and J gave up 1 base, with 6 bases separating them. DNA of the CDR3: TGTGCCATCAGTGAGGGGGGGAGCAATCAGCCCCAGCATTTT. Translating gives CAISEGGSNQPQHF.

The J gene is TRBJ2-7, the V gene TRBV30; a possible D gene is TRBD1 (6 bases). Trimming cost V 2 bases and J 4 bases, with 12 bases left between them. The CDR3 consists of 13 residues. Germline V gene sequence: CDR1 GTSNPN, CDR2 SVGIG (reference sequence). CDR3 sequence reads: CAWSTTGRYEQYF. The CDR3, as DNA: TGTGCCTGGAGTACGACAGGTAGATACGAGCAGTACTTC.